One sample yielded the 27 T cell receptor beta chains listed below, sequenced in a study of blood T cell repertoires in COVID-19. This table comes from immunoSEQ multiplex PCR, and its TCRdb copy is limited to in-frame clones, with some not included. The table records 180,000 or so clones, less than 90% of them present only once. Sequenced material: peripheral blood. Receptors originate from a woman in her seventies with COVID-19, enrolled during active disease.

The gene calls are TRBV20-1 and TRBJ1-2; the D is unclear. The germline gives CDR1 DFQATT, CDR2 SNEGSKA (reference sequence). The CDR3 has 11 amino acids. V shed 3 bases and J shed 7 bases, with 9 bases lying between them. CDR3 sequence: CSARGLGGYTF. In DNA, the CDR3 is TGCAGTGCTAGGGGCCTCGGTGGCTACACCTTC.

This chain links TRBV9 with TRBJ2-5; weak D call: TRBD2 (7 bases). Trimming pared 4 bases from V and 5 bases from J, leaving 21 bases between. Germline assignment: CDR1 SGDLS and CDR2 YYNGEE. The CDR3 has 16 residues. CDR3 DNA: TGTGCCAGCAGCCCCCGTGTGGGGGGGGCCGGGGAGACCCAGTACTTC. Protein sequence: CASSPRVGGAGETQYF. The complete variable domain, with remaining parts taken from reference TRBV9 and TRBJ2-5, reads DSGVTQTPKHLITATGQRVTLRCSPRSGDLSVYWYQQSLDQGLQFLIQYYNGEERAKGNILERFSAQQFPDLHSELNLSSLELGDSALYFCASSPRVGGAGETQYFGPGTRLLVL.

The CDR3 coding sequence is TGCAGTGCGGGACAAGGTGGGGGCTACACCTTC. It is translated as CSAGQGGGYTF. J is TRBJ1-2 and V is TRBV20-1; a weak D match, TRBD1 (6 bases). Germline CDR1 and CDR2: DFQATT and SNEGSKA (reference sequence). This CDR3 has 11 residues. Trimming removed 6 bases from V and 8 bases from J, with 13 bases in between.

The rearrangement links TRBV19 to TRBJ2-2, with TRBD2 as a possible D gene (6 bases). The CDR3 runs to 16 residues. The germline gives CDR1 LNHDA, CDR2 SQIVND (reference sequence). Trimming removed 3 bases at V and 3 bases at J, with 14 bases between. CDR3 region: CASSMDQRADTGELFF. The DNA of the CDR3 is TGTGCCAGTAGTATGGACCAGCGGGCGGACACCGGGGAGCTGTTTTTT.

This chain uses TRBV6-2 or TRBV6-3 with TRBJ1-2; 9 positions match TRBD1. V was clipped by 6 bases and J by 2 bases; unmatched bases: 4. CDR1 is MNHEY, CDR2 SVGEGT, per germline. The CDR3 has 14 amino acids. The CDR3 bases are TGTGCCAGCAGCCCCGGGACAGGGAACTATGGCTACACCTTC. This codes for CASSPGTGNYGYTF.

The chain is built from TRBV28 and TRBJ1-4; the match to TRBD1 covers 7 bases. With 6 bases clipped from V and 8 bases from J, the junction kept 9 bases outside the gene matches. The CDR3 has 14 amino acids. Germline-derived CDR1 and CDR2 are MDHEN and SYDVKM. CDR3 sequence: CASRRQGFLEKLFF. The CDR3 coding sequence is TGTGCCAGCAGACGACAGGGCTTTCTGGAAAAACTGTTTTTT.

CDR3 region: CASSLVQQNTEAFF. The CDR3 region has the DNA TGTGCCAGCAGCTTGGTACAGCAGAACACTGAAGCTTTCTTT. The chain combines TRBV5-4 with TRBJ1-1; D ambiguous. V was clipped by 0 bases and J by 1 base, with 7 bases between them. CDR3 length: 14 amino acids. From germline, CDR1 is SGHNT and CDR2 YYREEE (reference sequence).

The chain carries TRBV10-2 and TRBJ1-5; D is ambiguous. CDR1 is WSHSY, CDR2 SAAADI, per germline. The CDR3 spans 10 residues. Trimming cost V 7 bases and J 5 bases, with 3 bases left between them. The CDR3 protein is CASNYQPQHF. CDR3 bases: TGCGCCAGCAACTATCAGCCCCAGCATTTT.

This clone was recorded a few times. The rearrangement links TRBV5-1 to TRBJ1-4; a weak D match, TRBD1 (5 bases). The CDR3 consists of 17 residues. The germline CDR1 and CDR2 sequences are SGHRS and YFSETQ. Trimming removed 6 bases at V and 1 base at J, with 19 bases between. CDR3: CASTPGDRSRTNEKLFF. The CDR3 region has the DNA TGCGCCAGCACCCCAGGAGACAGATCGAGAACTAATGAAAAACTGTTTTTT.

The J gene is TRBJ2-1, the V gene TRBV30; the match to TRBD2 covers 9 bases. Unmatched junction bases numbered 13, after V lost 4 bases and J lost 15 bases. Germline CDR1 is GTSNPN and CDR2 is SVGIG (reference sequence). The CDR3 has 13 residues. The CDR3 sequence is CAWKAGASGIWFF. The DNA of the CDR3 is TGTGCCTGGAAGGCGGGGGCTAGCGGGATTTGGTTCTTC.

The rearrangement uses TRBV4-1 and TRBJ2-2, with a tentative D call TRBD1 (5 bases). The V and J ends lost 4 bases and 6 bases respectively, with 21 bases between them. This CDR3 comprises 17 residues. The germline V gene has CDR1 MGHRA and CDR2 YSYEKL. CDR3 in amino acids: CASSPLGFREAPGELFF. In DNA, the CDR3 is TGCGCCAGCAGCCCCCTCGGGTTCAGGGAAGCCCCCGGGGAGCTGTTTTTT.

The gene calls are TRBV27 and TRBJ2-2; D gene ambiguous. The CDR3 runs 11 residues. The V end lost 8 bases, the J end lost 3 bases, and 4 bases lay between the germline ends. CDR1 and CDR2 (germline): MNHEY, SMNVEV (reference sequence). The CDR3 spells CASYYTGELFF. DNA for the CDR3: TGTGCCAGCTATTACACCGGGGAGCTGTTTTTT.

The V call is TRBV24-1, the J call TRBJ2-3, with TRBD1 identical over 10 bases. CDR1 is KGHDR and CDR2 is SFDVKD in the germline V gene. This CDR3 has 16 residues. Unmatched junction bases numbered 7, after V lost 5 bases and J lost 3 bases. The chain's CDR3 is CATSAPGDRGTDTQYF. In DNA, the CDR3 is TGTGCCACCAGTGCCCCAGGGGACAGGGGTACAGATACGCAGTATTTT.

The chain links TRBV7-8 to TRBJ1-1, with no clear D. The CDR3 has 14 residues. Trimming removed 1 base at V and 0 bases at J, with 6 bases between. Germline-derived CDR1 and CDR2 are SGHVS and FQNEAQ. CDR3 amino acids: CASSLDSMNTEAFF. The DNA for the CDR3 is TGTGCCAGCAGCTTAGATAGTATGAACACTGAAGCTTTCTTT.

The gene calls are TRBV2 and TRBJ2-7; D might be TRBD2 (5 bases). Germline V gives CDR1 SNHLY, CDR2 FYNNEI. Trimming shortened V by 4 bases and J by 4 bases, and 8 bases separated the two germline ends. The CDR3 loop spans 12 amino acids. The CDR3 loop reads CASSVRGYEQYF. Here the CDR3 DNA reads TGTGCCAGCAGTGTGCGCGGGTACGAGCAGTACTTC.

This clone was observed a few times. The chain links TRBV12-3 or TRBV12-4 to TRBJ1-1; 10 bases are shared with TRBD1. The CDR3 runs to 12 residues. V trimming: 7 bases; J trimming: 8 bases; junction bases outside the gene matches: 4. CDR3 amino acids: CASTSGQGEAFF. DNA of the CDR3: TGTGCCAGCACCTCGGGACAGGGGGAAGCTTTCTTT.

The chain is built from TRBV5-5 and TRBJ1-2; D not resolved. Per the germline V gene, CDR1 is SGHKS and CDR2 is YYEKEE (reference sequence). The CDR3 totals 15 residues. The V gene lost 4 bases and the J gene lost 1 base, with 14 bases spanning the gap. CDR3 sequence: CASSVVAGLNYGYTF. In DNA, the CDR3 is TGTGCCAGCAGCGTGGTGGCGGGCCTTAACTATGGCTACACCTTC.

The J gene is TRBJ2-1, the V gene TRBV28; TRBD1 aligns across 8 bases. CDR1 MDHEN and CDR2 SYDVKM come from the germline V gene. CDR3 size: 15 residues. With V trimmed by 6 bases and J by 4 bases, 8 bases remained unmatched. The CDR3 spells CASRTDRGPYNEQFF. CDR3 coding DNA: TGTGCCAGCAGGACCGACAGGGGCCCTTACAATGAGCAGTTCTTC.

The chain combines TRBV7-2 with TRBJ1-2; D is unclear. This CDR3 comprises 12 residues. Trimming took off 6 bases at V and 5 bases at J, with 10 bases between the two ends. The germline V gene has CDR1 SGHTA and CDR2 FQGNSA. The chain's CDR3 is CASRDGKYGYTF. In DNA form, the CDR3 reads TGTGCCAGCAGGGACGGGAAATATGGCTACACCTTC.

V and J are TRBV27 and TRBJ1-1; TRBD1 is a possible D gene (6 bases). Trimming left V 5 bases short and J 5 bases short, with 18 bases between. Germline V gene sequence: CDR1 MNHEY, CDR2 SMNVEV (reference sequence). The CDR3 consists of 15 residues. The CDR3 nucleotides are TGTGCCAGCAGTGAACACAGGGCATCGGGTACTGAAGCTTTCTTT. This encodes CASSEHRASGTEAFF.

The chain combines TRBV2 with TRBJ2-2, with D tentatively TRBD2 (6 bases). The CDR3 is 15 amino acids. Trimming cost V 5 bases and J 6 bases, with 16 bases left between them. The germline gives CDR1 SNHLY, CDR2 FYNNEI. The CDR3 nucleotides are TGTGCCAGCAGTCAACCCTCTAGCGCCGCCGGGGAGCTGTTTTTT. Protein product: CASSQPSSAAGELFF.

The chain joins TRBV28 to TRBJ1-1, with TRBD1 as a possible D gene (6 bases). Germline assignment: CDR1 MDHEN and CDR2 SYDVKM. This CDR3 has 13 amino acids. V gave up 8 bases and J gave up 4 bases, with 14 bases separating them. CDR3 region: CASGGGGGTEAFF. The CDR3 nucleotides are TGTGCCAGCGGCGGTGGGGGCGGCACTGAAGCTTTCTTT.

The CDR3 loop is CASSSPEVGNEQFF. As DNA, the CDR3 is TGTGCCAGCAGTTCGCCGGAGGTAGGCAATGAGCAGTTCTTC. The gene calls are TRBV6-2 or TRBV6-3 and TRBJ2-1; the D gene is possibly TRBD2 (5 bases). Per the germline V gene, CDR1 is MNHEY and CDR2 is SVGEGT. V dropped 4 bases and J dropped 6 bases, with 13 bases sitting between them. The CDR3 has 14 residues.

The chain carries TRBV24-1 and TRBJ1-2, with 7 bases that match TRBD1. The CDR3 is made up of 15 amino acids. Germline trimming cut 4 bases from V and 8 bases from J; bases unmatched to any gene: 12. Germline loops: CDR1 KGHDR, CDR2 SFDVKD. The CDR3, as DNA: TGTGCCACCAGTGACCCGGGACAGTCGCACCACGGCTACACCTTC. Protein sequence: CATSDPGQSHHGYTF.

This chain links TRBV10-3 with TRBJ1-2; 7 nucleotides line up with TRBD1. This CDR3 is built from 14 residues. In germline, CDR1 is ENHRY, CDR2 SYGVKD. J lost 6 bases, V lost 2 bases, and 6 bases had no gene match. The chain's CDR3 is CAISEEETGNGYTF. CDR3 nucleotides: TGTGCCATCAGTGAGGAAGAGACAGGGAATGGCTACACCTTC.

The genes are TRBV7-2 and TRBJ2-7; D possibly corresponds to TRBD2 (5 bases). The CDR3 runs to 12 residues. The V end was cut by 6 bases, the J end by 3 bases, with 9 bases between. The germline V gene has CDR1 SGHTA and CDR2 FQGNSA. The CDR3 here is CASRSGVYEQYF. The DNA for the CDR3 is TGTGCCAGCAGGTCCGGGGTCTACGAGCAGTACTTC.

This clone was detected only a few times. The chain combines TRBV30 with TRBJ2-2; D possibly corresponds to TRBD1 (5 bases). V was trimmed by 4 bases and J by 3 bases, leaving 15 bases between them. From germline, CDR1 is GTSNPN and CDR2 SVGIG (reference sequence). This CDR3 contains 15 residues. The CDR3 bases are TGTGCCTGGAAGGGGAAAGAAGGCTACACCGGGGAGCTGTTTTTT. It encodes CAWKGKEGYTGELFF.